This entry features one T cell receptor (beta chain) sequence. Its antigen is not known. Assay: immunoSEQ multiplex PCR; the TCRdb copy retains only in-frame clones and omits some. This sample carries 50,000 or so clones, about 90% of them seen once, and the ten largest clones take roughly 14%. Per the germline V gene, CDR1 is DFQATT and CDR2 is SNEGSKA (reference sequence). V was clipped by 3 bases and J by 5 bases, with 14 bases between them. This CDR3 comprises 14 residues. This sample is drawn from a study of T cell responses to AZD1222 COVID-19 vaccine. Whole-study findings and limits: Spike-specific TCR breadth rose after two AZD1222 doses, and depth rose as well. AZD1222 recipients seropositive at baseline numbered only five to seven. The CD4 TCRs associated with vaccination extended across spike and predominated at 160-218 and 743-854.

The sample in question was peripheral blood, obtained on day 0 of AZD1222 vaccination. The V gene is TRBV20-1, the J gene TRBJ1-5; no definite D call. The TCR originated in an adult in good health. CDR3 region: CSASKGQVDQPQHF. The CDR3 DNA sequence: TGCAGTGCTAGTAAGGGTCAGGTGGATCAGCCCCAGCATTTT.